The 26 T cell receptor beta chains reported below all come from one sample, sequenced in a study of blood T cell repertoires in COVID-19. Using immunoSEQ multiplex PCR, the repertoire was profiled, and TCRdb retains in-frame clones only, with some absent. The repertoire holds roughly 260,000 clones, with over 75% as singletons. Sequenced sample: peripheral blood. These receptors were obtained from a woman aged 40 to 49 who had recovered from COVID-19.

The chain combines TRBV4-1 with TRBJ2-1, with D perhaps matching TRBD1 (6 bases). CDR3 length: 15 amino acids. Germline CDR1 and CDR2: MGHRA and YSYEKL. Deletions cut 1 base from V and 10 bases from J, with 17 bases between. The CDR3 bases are TGCGCCAGCAGCCAAGCCAGGGGCGGGTCGGGAGAGCAGTTCTTC. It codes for CASSQARGGSGEQFF.

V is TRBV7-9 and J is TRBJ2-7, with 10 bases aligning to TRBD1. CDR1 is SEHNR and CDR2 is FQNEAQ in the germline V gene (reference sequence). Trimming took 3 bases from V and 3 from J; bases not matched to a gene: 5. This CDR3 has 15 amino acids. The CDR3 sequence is CASSFPGQGIYEQYF. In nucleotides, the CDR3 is TGTGCCAGCAGCTTTCCGGGACAGGGGATCTACGAGCAGTACTTC.

Here the CDR3 DNA reads TGCGCCGACCCGGGAGAGACCCAGTACTTC. This translates into CADPGETQYF. V is TRBV23-1 and J is TRBJ2-5; D remains unclear. TRBV23-1 belongs to the ORF category, with a function that is uncertain. V lost 11 bases, J lost 4 bases, and 8 bases lay in between. This CDR3 region has 10 residues.

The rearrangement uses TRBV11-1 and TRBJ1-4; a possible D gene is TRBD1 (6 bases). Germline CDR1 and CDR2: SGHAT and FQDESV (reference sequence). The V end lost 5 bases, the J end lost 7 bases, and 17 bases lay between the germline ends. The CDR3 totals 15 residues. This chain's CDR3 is CASSIRQDPAEKLFF. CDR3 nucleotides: TGTGCCAGCAGCATTCGACAGGACCCCGCTGAAAAACTGTTTTTT.

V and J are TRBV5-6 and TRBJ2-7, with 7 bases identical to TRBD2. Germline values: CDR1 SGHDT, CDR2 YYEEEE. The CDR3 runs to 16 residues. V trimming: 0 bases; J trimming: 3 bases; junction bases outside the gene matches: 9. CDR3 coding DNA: TGTGCCAGCAGCTTGGCCGGGGAGGGAGGTCACTACGAGCAGTACTTC. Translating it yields CASSLAGEGGHYEQYF. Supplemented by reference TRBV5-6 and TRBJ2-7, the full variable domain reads DAGVTQSPTHLIKTRGQQVTLRCSPKSGHDTVSWYQQALGQGPQFIFQYYEEEERQRGNFPDRFSGHQFPNYSSELNVNALLLGDSALYLCASSLAGEGGHYEQYFGPGTRLTVT.

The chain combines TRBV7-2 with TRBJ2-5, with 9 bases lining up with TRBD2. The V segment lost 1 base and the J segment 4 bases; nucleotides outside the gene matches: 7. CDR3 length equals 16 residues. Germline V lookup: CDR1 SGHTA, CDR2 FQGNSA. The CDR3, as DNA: TGTGCCAGCAGCTTAGGCTCGGCGGGAGGGGGAGAGACCCAGTACTTC. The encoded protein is CASSLGSAGGGETQYF.

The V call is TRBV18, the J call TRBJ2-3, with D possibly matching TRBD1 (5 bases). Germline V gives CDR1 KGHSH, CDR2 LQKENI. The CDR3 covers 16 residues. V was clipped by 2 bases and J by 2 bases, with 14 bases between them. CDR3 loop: CASSPIGQVYTDTQYF. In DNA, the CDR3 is TGTGCCAGCTCACCAATAGGACAAGTTTACACAGATACGCAGTATTTT.

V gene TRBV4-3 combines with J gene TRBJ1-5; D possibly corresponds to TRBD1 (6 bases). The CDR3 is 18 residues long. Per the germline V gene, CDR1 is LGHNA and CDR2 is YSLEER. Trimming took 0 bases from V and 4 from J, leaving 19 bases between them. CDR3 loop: CASSQDYVRGNGNQPQHF. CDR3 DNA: TGCGCCAGCAGCCAAGATTACGTAAGGGGGAATGGGAATCAGCCCCAGCATTTT.

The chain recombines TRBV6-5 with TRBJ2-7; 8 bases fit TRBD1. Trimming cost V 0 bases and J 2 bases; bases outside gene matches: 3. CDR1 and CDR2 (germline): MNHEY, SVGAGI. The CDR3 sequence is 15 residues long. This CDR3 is CASSYSGTGTYEQYF. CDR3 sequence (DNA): TGTGCCAGCAGTTACTCCGGGACAGGAACCTACGAGCAGTACTTC.

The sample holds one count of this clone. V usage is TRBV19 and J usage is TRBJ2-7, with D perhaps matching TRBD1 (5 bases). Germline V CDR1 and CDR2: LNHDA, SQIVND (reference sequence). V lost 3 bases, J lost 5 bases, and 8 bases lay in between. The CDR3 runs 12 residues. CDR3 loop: CASSILGDEQYF. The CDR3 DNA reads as TGTGCCAGTAGTATTTTAGGGGACGAGCAGTACTTC.

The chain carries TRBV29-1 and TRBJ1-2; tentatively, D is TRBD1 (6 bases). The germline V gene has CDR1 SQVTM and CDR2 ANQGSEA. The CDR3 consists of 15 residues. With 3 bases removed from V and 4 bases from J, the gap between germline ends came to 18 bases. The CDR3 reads CSVDKEAGAPYGYTF. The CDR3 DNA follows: TGCAGCGTTGATAAGGAGGCAGGGGCCCCCTATGGCTACACCTTC.

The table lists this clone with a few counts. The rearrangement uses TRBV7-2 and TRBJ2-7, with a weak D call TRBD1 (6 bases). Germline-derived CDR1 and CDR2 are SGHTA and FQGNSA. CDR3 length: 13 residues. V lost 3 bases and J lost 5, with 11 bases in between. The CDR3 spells CASSLNRAHEQYF. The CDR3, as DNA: TGTGCCAGCAGCTTGAACAGGGCCCACGAGCAGTACTTC.

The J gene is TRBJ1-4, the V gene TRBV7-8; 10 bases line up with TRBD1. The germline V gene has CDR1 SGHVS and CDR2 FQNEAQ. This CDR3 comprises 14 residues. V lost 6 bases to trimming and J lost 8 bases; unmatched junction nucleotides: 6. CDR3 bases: TGTGCCAGCAGTTTGACAGGGGGCCGAGAAAAACTGTTTTTT. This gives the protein CASSLTGGREKLFF.

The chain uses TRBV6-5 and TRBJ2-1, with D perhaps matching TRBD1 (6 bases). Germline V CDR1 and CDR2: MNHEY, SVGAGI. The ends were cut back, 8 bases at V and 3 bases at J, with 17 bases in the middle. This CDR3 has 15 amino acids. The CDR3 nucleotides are TGTGCCAGCGCGGAGACAGGAGATAACTACAATGAGCAGTTCTTC. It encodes CASAETGDNYNEQFF.

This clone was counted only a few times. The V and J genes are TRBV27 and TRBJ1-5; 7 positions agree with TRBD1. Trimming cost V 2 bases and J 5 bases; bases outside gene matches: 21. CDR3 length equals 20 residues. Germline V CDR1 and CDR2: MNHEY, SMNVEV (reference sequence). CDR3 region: CASSLSGLRDSPTADQPQHF. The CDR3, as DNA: TGTGCCAGCAGTTTAAGCGGACTCCGGGACAGCCCAACCGCCGATCAGCCCCAGCATTTT.

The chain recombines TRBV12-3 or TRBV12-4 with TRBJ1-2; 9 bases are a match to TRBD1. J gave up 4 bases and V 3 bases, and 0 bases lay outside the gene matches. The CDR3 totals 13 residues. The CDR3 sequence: CASSLGQGYGYTF. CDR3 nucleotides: TGTGCCAGCAGTTTGGGACAGGGCTATGGCTACACCTTC.

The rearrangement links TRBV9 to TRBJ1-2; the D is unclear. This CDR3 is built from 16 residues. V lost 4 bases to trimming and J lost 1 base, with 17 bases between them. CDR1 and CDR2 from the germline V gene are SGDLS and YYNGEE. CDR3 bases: TGTGCCAGCAGCCATCATGACGGGGAAAGTAACTATGGCTACACCTTC. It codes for CASSHHDGESNYGYTF.

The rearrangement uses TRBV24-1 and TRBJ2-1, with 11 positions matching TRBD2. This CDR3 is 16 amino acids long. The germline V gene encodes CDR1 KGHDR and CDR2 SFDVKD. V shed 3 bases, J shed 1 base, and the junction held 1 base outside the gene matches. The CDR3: CATSDPSGRSYNEQFF. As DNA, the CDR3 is TGTGCCACCAGTGATCCTAGCGGGAGGTCCTACAATGAGCAGTTCTTC.

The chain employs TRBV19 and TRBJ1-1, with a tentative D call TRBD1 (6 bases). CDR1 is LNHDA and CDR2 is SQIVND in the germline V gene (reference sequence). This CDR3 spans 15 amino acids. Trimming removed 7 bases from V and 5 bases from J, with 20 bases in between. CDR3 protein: CASTLTPRGETEAFF. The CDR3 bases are TGTGCCAGTACCCTCACCCCCAGGGGTGAGACTGAAGCTTTCTTT.

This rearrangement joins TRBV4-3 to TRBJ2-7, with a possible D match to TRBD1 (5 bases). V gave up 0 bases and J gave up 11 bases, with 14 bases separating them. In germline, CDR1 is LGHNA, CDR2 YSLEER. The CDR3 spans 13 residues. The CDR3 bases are TGCGCCAGCAGCCAAGATTCAGAGACAGCAAAGTACTTC. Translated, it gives CASSQDSETAKYF.

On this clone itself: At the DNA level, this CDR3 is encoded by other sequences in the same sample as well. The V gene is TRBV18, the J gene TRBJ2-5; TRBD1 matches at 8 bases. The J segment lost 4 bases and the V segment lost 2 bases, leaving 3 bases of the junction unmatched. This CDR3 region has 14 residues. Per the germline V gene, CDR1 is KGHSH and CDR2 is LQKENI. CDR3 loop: CASSPGQGGETQYF. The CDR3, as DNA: TGTGCCAGCTCACCAGGACAGGGTGGAGAGACCCAGTACTTC.

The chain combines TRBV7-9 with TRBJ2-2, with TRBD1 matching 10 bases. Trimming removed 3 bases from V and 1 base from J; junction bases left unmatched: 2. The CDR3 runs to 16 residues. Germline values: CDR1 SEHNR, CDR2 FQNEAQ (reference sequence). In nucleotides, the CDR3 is TGTGCCAGCAGCTTCGGGACAGGGGAGAACACCGGGGAGCTGTTTTTT. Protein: CASSFGTGENTGELFF.

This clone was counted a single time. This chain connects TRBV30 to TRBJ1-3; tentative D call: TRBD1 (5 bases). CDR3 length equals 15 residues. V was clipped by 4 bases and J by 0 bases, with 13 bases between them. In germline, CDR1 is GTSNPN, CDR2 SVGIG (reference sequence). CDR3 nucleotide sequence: TGTGCCTGGACTCCGGGGGGACTCTCTGGAAACACCATATATTTT. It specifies CAWTPGGLSGNTIYF.

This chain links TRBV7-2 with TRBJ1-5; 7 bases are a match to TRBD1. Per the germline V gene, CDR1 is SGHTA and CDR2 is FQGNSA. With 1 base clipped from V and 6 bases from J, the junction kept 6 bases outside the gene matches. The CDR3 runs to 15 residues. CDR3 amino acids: CASSLEGAIVQPQHF. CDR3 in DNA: TGTGCCAGCAGCTTAGAGGGGGCGATTGTTCAGCCCCAGCATTTT.

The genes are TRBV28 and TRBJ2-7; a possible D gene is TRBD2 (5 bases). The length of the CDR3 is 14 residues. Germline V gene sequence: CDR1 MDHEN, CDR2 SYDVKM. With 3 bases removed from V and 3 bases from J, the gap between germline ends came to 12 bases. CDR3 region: CASSLRGLIYEQYF. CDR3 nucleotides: TGTGCCAGCAGTTTGCGCGGACTTATCTACGAGCAGTACTTC.

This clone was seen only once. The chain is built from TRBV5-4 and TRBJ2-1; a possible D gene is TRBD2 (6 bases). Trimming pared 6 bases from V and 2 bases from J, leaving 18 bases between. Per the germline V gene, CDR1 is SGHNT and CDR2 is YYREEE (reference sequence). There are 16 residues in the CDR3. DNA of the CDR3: TGTGCCAGCACCCCCTCGGGGGATTTTACCTACAATGAGCAGTTCTTC. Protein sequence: CASTPSGDFTYNEQFF.